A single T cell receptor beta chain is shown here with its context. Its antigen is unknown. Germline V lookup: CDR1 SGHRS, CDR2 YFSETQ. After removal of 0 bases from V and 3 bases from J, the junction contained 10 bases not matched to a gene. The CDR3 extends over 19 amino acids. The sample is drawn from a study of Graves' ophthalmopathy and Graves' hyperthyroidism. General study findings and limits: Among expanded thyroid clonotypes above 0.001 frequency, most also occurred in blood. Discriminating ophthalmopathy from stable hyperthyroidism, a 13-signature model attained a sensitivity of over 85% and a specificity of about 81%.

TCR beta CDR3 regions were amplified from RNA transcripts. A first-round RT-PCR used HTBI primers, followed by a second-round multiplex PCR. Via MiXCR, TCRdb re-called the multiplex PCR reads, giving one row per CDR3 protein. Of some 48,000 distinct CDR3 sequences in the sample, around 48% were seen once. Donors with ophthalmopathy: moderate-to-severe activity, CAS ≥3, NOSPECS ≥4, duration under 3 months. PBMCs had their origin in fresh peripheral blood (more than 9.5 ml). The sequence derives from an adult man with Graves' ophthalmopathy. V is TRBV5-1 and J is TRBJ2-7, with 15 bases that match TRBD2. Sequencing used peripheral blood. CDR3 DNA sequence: TGCGCCAGCAGCTTGGCCGGGACTAGCGGGAGGTTCAAGAGCTACGAGCAGTACTTC. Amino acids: CASSLAGTSGRFKSYEQYF.